These 5 T cell receptor beta chains came from one sample sequenced in a study of T cell responses to AZD1222 COVID-19 vaccine (dated by TCRdb to about 2021). This specimen's time point label, interpreted: baseline before first vaccination. The treatment or condition label on this specimen signifies: meningococcal conjugate vaccine given as trial control. Library construction relied on the immunoSEQ multiplex PCR assay. Held by TCRdb, this immuneACCESS table contains in-frame sequences only and omits some clones. Under half of the omission traces to an unresolved V gene where checked; the cause of the rest is unknown. Here the sample has 150,000 or so clones; more than 85% occur a single time. 0.85% to 0.95% of the sample is taken by the ten largest. The specimen comprised peripheral blood, sampled on day 0 of MenACWY control vaccination. Source of these receptors: an adult in good health.

As DNA, the CDR3 is TGCGCCAGCAGCATATTAGCGGGCCTCGGCGATGAGCAGTTCTTC. It codes for CASSILAGLGDEQFF. V is TRBV4-1 and J is TRBJ2-1, with 7 bases fitting TRBD2. The CDR3 is 15 amino acids. The V gene's germline CDR1 is MGHRA and CDR2 YSYEKL. Losses at the gene ends were 5 bases for V and 8 bases for J; bases not matched to a gene: 12.

As regards this clone: Other DNA sequences from this sample encode an identical CDR3 as well. The chain recombines TRBV5-1 with TRBJ1-1; unclear D gene. V was cut by 5 bases and J by 1 base, with 9 bases left in between. Germline lookup yields CDR1 SGHRS and CDR2 YFSETQ. The CDR3 is made up of 13 amino acids. This CDR3 is CASSFSGNTEAFF. The CDR3 nucleotides are TGCGCCAGCAGTTTCAGTGGGAACACTGAAGCTTTCTTT.

The chain has TRBV19 and TRBJ2-5, with TRBD1 as a possible D gene (6 bases). The CDR3 consists of 11 residues. V lost 7 bases, J lost 10 bases, and 13 bases lay in between. Per germline, CDR1 LNHDA and CDR2 SQIVND (reference sequence). The CDR3 is CASTMGHHQYF. The CDR3, as DNA: TGTGCCAGTACCATGGGACATCACCAGTACTTC.

The chain recombines TRBV30 with TRBJ2-7; the D call may be TRBD1 or TRBD2 (6 bases each). The CDR3 loop spans 15 amino acids. V was trimmed by 0 bases and J by 3 bases, leaving 15 bases between them. Germline V CDR1 and CDR2: GTSNPN, SVGIG (reference sequence). In nucleotides, the CDR3 is TGTGCCTGGAGTGTAGGTCTCGCGGGACACTACGAGCAGTACTTC. Amino acid sequence: CAWSVGLAGHYEQYF.

The V gene is TRBV5-4, the J gene TRBJ1-1; possibly TRBD1 for D (5 bases). With 0 bases removed from V and 0 bases from J, the gap between germline ends came to 9 bases. CDR3 length: 15 residues. Germline-derived CDR1 and CDR2 are SGHNT and YYREEE (reference sequence). The CDR3 nucleotides read TGTGCCAGCAGCTTGGGCTTAGGGGTGAACACTGAAGCTTTCTTT. The encoded protein is CASSLGLGVNTEAFF. Variable domain in full (rest from reference TRBV5-4 and TRBJ1-1): ETGVTQSPTHLIKTRGQQVTLRCSSQSGHNTVSWYQQALGQGPQFIFQYYREEENGRGNFPPRFSGLQFPNYSSELNVNALELDDSALYLCASSLGLGVNTEAFFGQGTRLTVV.